This TCR beta chain was sequenced during a study of T cell responses to AZD1222 COVID-19 vaccine. With 2 bases removed from V and 0 bases from J, the gap between germline ends came to 13 bases. CDR1 and CDR2 from the germline V gene are MDHEN and SYDVKM. CDR3 length: 16 amino acids. Clones were read by immunoSEQ multiplex PCR, and TCRdb kept only the in-frame ones, dropping some. The sample consists of about 150,000 clones, 90% of them appearing once. The TCR comes from an adult in good health. This sequence joins TRBV28 and TRBJ1-1; D not certain. This material consisted of peripheral blood, taken on day 0 of AZD1222 vaccination. CDR3 region: CASSLDTGRVNTEAFF. The CDR3 DNA sequence: TGTGCCAGCAGTTTAGACACGGGCAGAGTGAACACTGAAGCTTTCTTT.